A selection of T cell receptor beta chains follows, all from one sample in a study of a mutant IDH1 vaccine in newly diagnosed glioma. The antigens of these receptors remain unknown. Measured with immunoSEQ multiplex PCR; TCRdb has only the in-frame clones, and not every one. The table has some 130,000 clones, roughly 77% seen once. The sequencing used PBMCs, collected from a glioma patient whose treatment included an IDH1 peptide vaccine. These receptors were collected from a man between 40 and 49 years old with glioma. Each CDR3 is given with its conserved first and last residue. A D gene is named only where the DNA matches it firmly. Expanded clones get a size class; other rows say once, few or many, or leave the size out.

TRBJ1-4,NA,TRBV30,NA,CAWSPRRNEKLFF,TGTGCCTGGAGCCCAAGAAGAAATGAAAAACTGTTTTTT
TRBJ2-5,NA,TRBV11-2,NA,CASSLQETQYF,TGTGCCAGCAGCTTACAAGAGACCCAGTACTTC
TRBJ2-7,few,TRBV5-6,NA,CASSRSYEQYF,TGTGCCAGCAGCCGGAGCTACGAGCAGTACTTC
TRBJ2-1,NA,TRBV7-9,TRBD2,CASSPPRLAGSSSYNEQFF,TGTGCCAGCAGCCCCCCCAGGCTAGCGGGATCTAGCTCCTACAATGAGCAGTTCTTC
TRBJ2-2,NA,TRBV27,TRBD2,CASSPPSGENTGELFF,TGTGCCAGCAGTCCTCCTAGCGGGGAGAACACCGGGGAGCTGTTTTTT
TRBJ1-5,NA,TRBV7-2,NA,CASSLSSNQPQHF,TGTGCCAGCAGCTTGAGTAGCAATCAGCCCCAGCATTTT
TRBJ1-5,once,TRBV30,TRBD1,CAWSAQGVQPQHF,TGTGCCTGGAGTGCACAGGGGGTTCAGCCCCAGCATTTT
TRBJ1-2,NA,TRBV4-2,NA,CASSLGGEGYTF,TGTGCCAGCAGCTTGGGTGGGGAGGGCTACACCTTC
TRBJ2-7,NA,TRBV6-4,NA,CASSVNGASEQYF,TGTGCCAGCAGTGTGAACGGGGCCAGCGAACAGTACTTC
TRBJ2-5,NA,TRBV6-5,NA,CASSRVGSRETQYF,TGTGCCAGCAGCCGGGTGGGGTCTCGAGAGACCCAGTACTTC
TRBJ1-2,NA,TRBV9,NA,CASSARQSNYGYTF,TGTGCCAGCAGCGCTAGACAGTCTAACTATGGCTACACCTTC
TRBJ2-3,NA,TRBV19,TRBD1,CASSTGTGGTDTQYF,TGTGCCAGTAGTACCGGGACAGGGGGCACAGATACGCAGTATTTT
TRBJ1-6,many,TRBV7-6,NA,CASSFSPNSPLHF,TGTGCCAGCAGCTTCAGCCCAAATTCACCCCTCCACTTT
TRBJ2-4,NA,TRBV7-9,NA,CASSLAGGVNIQYF,TGTGCCAGCAGCTTAGCTGGCGGGGTAAACATTCAGTACTTC
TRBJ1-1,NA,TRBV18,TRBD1,CASSDRGRWTDEAFF,TGTGCCAGCTCCGACAGGGGGCGTTGGACCGATGAAGCTTTCTTT
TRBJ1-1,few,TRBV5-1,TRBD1,CASSFGLQGAKSATEAFF,TGCGCCAGCAGCTTTGGTTTACAGGGGGCGAAGTCGGCCACTGAAGCTTTCTTT
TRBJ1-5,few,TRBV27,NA,CASSLWGSNQPQHF,TGTGCCAGCAGTTTGTGGGGAAGCAATCAGCCCCAGCATTTT
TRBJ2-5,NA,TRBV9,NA,CASSPAPNQETQYF,TGTGCCAGCAGCCCAGCCCCTAACCAAGAGACCCAGTACTTC
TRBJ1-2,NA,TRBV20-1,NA,CSASVGYGYTF,TGCAGTGCTAGTGTTGGTTATGGCTACACCTTC
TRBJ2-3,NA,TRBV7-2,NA,CASSPSGDTQYF,TGTGCCAGCAGCCCCTCCGGAGATACGCAGTATTTT
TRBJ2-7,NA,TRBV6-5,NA,CASRTGVRHEQYF,TGTGCCAGCAGAACGGGGGTGCGCCACGAGCAGTACTTC
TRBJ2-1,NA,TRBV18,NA,CASAPQSRRLSYNEQFF,TGTGCCAGCGCGCCACAATCTAGACGCCTCTCCTACAATGAGCAGTTCTTC
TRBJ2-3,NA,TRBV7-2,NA,CASSFSTDTQYF,TGTGCCAGCAGCTTTAGCACAGATACGCAGTATTTT
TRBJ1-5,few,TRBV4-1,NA,CASSQDEKRQPQHF,TGCGCCAGCAGCCAAGACGAGAAGCGTCAGCCCCAGCATTTT
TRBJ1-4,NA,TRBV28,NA,CASSFQFFGRPNEKLFF,TGTGCCAGCAGTTTCCAGTTTTTTGGGAGGCCGAATGAAAAACTGTTTTTT
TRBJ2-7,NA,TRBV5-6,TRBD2,CASSLAGGPQDEQYF,TGTGCCAGCAGCTTGGCGGGGGGGCCTCAGGACGAGCAGTACTTC
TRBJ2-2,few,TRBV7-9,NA,CASSLTDGFWLFF,TGTGCCAGCAGCTTAACGGACGGATTCTGGCTGTTTTTT
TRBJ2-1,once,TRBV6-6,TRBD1,CASLGDRELTYNEQFF,TGTGCCAGCCTAGGGGACAGGGAACTTACCTACAATGAGCAGTTCTTC
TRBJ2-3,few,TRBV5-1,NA,CASSLVKMTDTQYF,TGCGCCAGCAGCTTGGTGAAGATGACAGATACGCAGTATTTT
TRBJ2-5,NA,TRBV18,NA,CASSPRISQETQYF,TGTGCCAGCTCACCACGGATCTCACAAGAGACCCAGTACTTC
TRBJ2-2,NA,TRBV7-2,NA,CASSPHRNSANTGELFF,TGTGCCAGCAGCCCACACCGGAACTCGGCGAACACCGGGGAGCTGTTTTTT